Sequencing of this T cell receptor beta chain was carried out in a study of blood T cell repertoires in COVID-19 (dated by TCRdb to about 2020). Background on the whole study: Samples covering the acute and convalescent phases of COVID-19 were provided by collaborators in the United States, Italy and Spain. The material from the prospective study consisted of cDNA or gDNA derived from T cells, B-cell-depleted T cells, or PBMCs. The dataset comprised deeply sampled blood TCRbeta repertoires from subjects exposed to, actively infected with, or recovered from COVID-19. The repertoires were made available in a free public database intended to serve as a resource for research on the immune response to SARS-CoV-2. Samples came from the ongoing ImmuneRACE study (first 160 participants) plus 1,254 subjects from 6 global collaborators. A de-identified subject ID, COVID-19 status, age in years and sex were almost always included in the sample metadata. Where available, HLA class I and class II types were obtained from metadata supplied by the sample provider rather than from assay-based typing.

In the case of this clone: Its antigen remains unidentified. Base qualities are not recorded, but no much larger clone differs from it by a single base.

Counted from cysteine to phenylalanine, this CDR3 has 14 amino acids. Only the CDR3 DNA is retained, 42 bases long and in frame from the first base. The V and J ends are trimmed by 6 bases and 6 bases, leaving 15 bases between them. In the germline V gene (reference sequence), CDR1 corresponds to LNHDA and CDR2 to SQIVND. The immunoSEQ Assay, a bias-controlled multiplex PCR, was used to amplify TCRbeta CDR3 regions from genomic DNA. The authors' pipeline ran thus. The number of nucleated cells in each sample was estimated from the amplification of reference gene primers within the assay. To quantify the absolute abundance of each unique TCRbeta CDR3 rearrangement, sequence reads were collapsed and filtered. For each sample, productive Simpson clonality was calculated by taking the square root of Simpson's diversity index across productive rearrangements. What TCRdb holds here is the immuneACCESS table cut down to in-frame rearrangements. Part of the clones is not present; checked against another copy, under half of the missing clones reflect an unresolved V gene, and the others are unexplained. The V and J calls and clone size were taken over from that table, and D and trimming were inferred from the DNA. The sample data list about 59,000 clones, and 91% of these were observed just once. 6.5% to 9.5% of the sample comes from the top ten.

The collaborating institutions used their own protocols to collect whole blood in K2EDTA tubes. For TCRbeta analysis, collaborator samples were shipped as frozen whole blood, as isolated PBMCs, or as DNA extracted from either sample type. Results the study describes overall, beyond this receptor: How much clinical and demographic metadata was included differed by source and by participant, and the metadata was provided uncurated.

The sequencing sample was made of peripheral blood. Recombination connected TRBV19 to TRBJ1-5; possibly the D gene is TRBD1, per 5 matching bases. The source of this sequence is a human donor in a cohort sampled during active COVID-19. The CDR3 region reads CASRVSRGGQPQHF. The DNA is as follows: TGTGCCAGTAGGGTCTCAAGGGGCGGTCAGCCCCAGCATTTT.